Below, one T cell receptor (beta chain) is given with its context. The data originate from a study of blood T cell repertoires in COVID-19. Across the study: Donors in the United States, Italy and Spain gave samples during acute or convalescent COVID-19. The analysed material was cDNA or gDNA that came from T cells, B-cell-depleted T cells, or PBMCs.

Followed over time, Seattle patients had been enrolled while infection was active. This CDR3 is 17 amino acids long. The J segment lost 2 bases and the V segment lost 0 bases, leaving 5 bases of the junction unmatched. From germline, CDR1 is SGHRS and CDR2 YFSETQ. Original data processing: Amplifying reference gene primers gave estimates of nucleated cell counts. Libraries were prepared by immunoSEQ multiplex PCR; TCRdb keeps only in-frame clonotypes and omits some of them. Clone size and the V and J calls come from that table; the DNA yielded D and trimming. The data contain around 340,000 clones, 86% of them singletons.

This sequence was found in a woman aged 55-75 years with COVID-19, enrolled during active disease. Sample: peripheral blood. The chain links TRBV5-1 to TRBJ1-6; 7 bases match TRBD1. The CDR3 here is CASSLGQGVPYNSPLHF. CDR3 coding DNA: TGCGCCAGCAGCTTGGGACAGGGAGTCCCCTATAATTCACCCCTCCACTTT.